The 2 T cell receptor beta chains below come from one sample, sequenced in a study of blood T cell repertoires in COVID-19. Only in-frame clones appear in the TCRdb table, and some are missing; sequencing was by immunoSEQ multiplex PCR. The sample has approximately 450,000 clones, nearly 90% seen once; the top ten hold 1.5% to 2%. Sequencing was done on a sample of PBMCs or T cells enriched from blood (not recorded which). The receptors come from a young woman with acute COVID-19.

A few counts support this clone. The rearrangement joins TRBV1 to TRBJ1-1. TRBV1 is noted as a pseudogene. CDR3 size: 15 residues. For the CDR3, the DNA is TGCACCAGCAGCCAACAAGTGGGTAGCCATGGGGAAGCTTTCTTT. Its protein is CTSSQQVGSHGEAFF.

J is TRBJ2-5 and V is TRBV11-2; D is perhaps TRBD1 (6 bases). The CDR3 runs 18 residues. From germline, CDR1 is SGHAT and CDR2 FQNNGV. V gave up 1 base and J gave up 2 bases, with 20 bases separating them. CDR3 residues: CASSLVQTGILIQETQYF. For the CDR3, the DNA is TGTGCCAGCAGCTTAGTCCAGACAGGAATACTTATACAAGAGACCCAGTACTTC.